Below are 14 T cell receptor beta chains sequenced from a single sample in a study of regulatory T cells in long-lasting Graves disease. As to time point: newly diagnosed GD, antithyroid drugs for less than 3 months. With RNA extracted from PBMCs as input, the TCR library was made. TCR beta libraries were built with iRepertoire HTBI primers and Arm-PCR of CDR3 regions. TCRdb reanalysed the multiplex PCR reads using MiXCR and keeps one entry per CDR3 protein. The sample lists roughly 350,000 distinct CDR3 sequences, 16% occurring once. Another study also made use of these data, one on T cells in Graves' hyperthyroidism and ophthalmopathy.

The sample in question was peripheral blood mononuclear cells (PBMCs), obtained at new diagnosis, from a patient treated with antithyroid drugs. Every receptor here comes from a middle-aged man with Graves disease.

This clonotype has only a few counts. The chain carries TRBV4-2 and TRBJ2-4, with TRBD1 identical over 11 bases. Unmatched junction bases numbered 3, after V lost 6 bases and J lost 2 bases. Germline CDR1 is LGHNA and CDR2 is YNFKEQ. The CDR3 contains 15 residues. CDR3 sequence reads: CASRDRGRSKNIQYF. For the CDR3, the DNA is TGTGCCAGCAGGGACAGGGGGCGGTCCAAAAACATTCAGTACTTC.

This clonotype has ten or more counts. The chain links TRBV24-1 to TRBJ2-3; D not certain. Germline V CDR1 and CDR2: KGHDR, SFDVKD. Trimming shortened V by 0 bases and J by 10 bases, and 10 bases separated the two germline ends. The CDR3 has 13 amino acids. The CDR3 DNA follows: TGTGCCACCAGTGATTTGCCATGGGATCCGCAGTATTTT. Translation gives CATSDLPWDPQYF.

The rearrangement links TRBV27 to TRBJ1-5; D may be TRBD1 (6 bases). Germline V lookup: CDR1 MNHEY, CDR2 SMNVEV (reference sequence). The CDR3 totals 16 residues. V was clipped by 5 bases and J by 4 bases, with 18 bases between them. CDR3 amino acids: CASSRSGAGQNQPQHF. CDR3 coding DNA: TGTGCCAGCAGTCGATCGGGGGCAGGGCAGAATCAGCCCCAGCATTTT.

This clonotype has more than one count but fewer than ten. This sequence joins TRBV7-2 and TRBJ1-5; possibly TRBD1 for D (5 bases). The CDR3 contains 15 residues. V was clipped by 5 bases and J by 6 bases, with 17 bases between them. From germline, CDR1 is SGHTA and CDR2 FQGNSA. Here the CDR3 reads CASSPSGLQGQPQHF. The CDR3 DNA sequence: TGTGCCAGCAGCCCCTCGGGGCTCCAGGGTCAGCCCCAGCATTTT.

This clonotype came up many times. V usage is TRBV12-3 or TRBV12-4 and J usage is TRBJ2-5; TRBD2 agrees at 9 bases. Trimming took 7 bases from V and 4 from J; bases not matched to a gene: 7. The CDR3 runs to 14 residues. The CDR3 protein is CASTRGGGGETQYF. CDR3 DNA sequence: TGTGCCAGCACCCGAGGCGGGGGGGGAGAGACCCAGTACTTC.

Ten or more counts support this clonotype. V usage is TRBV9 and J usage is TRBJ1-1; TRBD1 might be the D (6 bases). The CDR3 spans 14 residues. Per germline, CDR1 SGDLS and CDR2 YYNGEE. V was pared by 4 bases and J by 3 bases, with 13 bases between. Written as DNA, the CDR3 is TGTGCCAGCAGCACTGCCGGGGGGCACACTGAAGCTTTCTTT. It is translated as CASSTAGGHTEAFF.

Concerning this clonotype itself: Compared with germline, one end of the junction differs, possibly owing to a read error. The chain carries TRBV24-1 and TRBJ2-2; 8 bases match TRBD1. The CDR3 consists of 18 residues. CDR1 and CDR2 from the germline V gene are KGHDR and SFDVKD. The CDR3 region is CAASDLAKDRDNTGELFF. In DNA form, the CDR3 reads TGTGCCGCCAGTGATTTGGCGAAGGACAGGGATAACACCGGGGAGCTGTTTTTT.

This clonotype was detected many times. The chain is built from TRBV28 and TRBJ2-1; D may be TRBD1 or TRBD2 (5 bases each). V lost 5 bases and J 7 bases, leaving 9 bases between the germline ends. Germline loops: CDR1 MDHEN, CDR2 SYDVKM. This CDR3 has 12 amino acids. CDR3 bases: TGTGCCAGCAGTGGGGGAGTTAATGAGCAGTTCTTC. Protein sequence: CASSGGVNEQFF.

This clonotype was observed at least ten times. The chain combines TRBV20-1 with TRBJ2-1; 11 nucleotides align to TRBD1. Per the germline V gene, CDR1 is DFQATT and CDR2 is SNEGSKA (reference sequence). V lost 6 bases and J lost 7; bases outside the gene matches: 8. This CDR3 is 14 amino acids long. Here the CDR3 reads CSAPDRGPYNEQFF. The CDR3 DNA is TGCAGTGCCCCGGACAGGGGGCCTTATAATGAGCAGTTCTTC.

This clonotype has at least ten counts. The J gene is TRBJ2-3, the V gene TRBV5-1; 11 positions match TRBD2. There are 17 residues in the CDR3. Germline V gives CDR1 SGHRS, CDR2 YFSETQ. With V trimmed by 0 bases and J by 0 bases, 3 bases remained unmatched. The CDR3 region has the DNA TGCGCCAGCAGCTTGGCTAGCGGGGGGCCGAGCACAGATACGCAGTATTTT. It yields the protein CASSLASGGPSTDTQYF.

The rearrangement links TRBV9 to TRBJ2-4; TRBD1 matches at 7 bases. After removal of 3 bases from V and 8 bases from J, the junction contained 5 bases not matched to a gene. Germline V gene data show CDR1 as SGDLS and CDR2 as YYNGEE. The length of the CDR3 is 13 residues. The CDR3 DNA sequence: TGTGCCAGCAGCGCTAGACAGGGATACATTCAGTACTTC. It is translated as CASSARQGYIQYF.

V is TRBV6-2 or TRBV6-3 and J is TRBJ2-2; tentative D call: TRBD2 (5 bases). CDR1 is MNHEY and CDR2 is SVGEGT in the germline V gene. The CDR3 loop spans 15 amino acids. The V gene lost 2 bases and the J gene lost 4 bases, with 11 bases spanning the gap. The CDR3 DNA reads TGTGCCAGCAGTTACCGAGGGCTCAGCACCGGGGAGCTGTTTTTT. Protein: CASSYRGLSTGELFF.

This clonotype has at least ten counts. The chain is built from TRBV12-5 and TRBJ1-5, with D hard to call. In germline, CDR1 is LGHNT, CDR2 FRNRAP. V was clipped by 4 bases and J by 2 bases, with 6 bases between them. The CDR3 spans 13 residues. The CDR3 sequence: CASGSFGNQPQHF. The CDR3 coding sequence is TGTGCTAGTGGTTCATTTGGCAATCAGCCCCAGCATTTT.

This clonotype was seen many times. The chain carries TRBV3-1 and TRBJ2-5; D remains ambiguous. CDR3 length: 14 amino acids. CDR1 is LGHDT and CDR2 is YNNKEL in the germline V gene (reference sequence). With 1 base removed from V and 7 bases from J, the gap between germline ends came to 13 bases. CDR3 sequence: CASSQAEGSVTQYF. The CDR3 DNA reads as TGTGCCAGCAGCCAAGCTGAAGGGTCGGTGACCCAGTACTTC.